This T cell receptor (beta chain) was documented in a study of T cell repertoires in cytomegalovirus infection. In this sample, this clonotype turned up a few times. Germline V CDR1 and CDR2: SGHKS, YYEKEE (reference sequence). V was shortened by 3 bases and J by 5 bases, with 14 bases between the two germline ends. The CDR3 extends over 14 amino acids. MiXCR, run by TCRdb on the reads, gives a single entry per CDR3 protein. The sample contains 400,000 to 550,000 distinct CDR3 sequences, 11% of which appear only once. V is TRBV5-5 and J is TRBJ2-5; possibly TRBD1 for D (6 bases). Sequenced input: PBMCs. This TCR came from a human donor in good health (CMV status not recorded). Some clones in this sample may be carry-over from other donors' samples. The CDR3 sequence is CASSSLPGDETQYF. The CDR3 DNA follows: TGTGCCAGCAGCTCACTACCAGGGGACGAGACCCAGTACTTC.